Detailed here is one TCR beta chain. The sample comes from a study of blood T cell repertoires in COVID-19. Looking at the study overall: The origin of the acute and convalescent COVID-19 samples was the United States, Italy and Spain. Nucleic acid was either cDNA or gDNA, and it came from T cells, B-cell-depleted T cells, or PBMCs.

Individuals aged roughly 18 to 90 years were recruited from roughly 22 US areas. Allocation to cohorts depended on clinical history reported by the participants. Between the trimmed V and J ends, which lost 4 bases and 4 bases, there was a span of 26 bases. CDR3 size: 18 residues. Germline values: CDR1 SGHDT, CDR2 YYEEEE. Clones were sequenced by immunoSEQ multiplex PCR, and TCRdb holds only the in-frame ones, with some missing. The profile shows around 300,000 clones, around 91% of them singletons. Sequenced sample: PBMCs or T cells enriched from blood (not recorded which). This TCR derives from a woman aged 18-29 years who had recovered from COVID-19. This chain uses TRBV5-6 with TRBJ1-1, with D unresolved. The CDR3 coding sequence is TGTGCCAGCAGCGGCCCGATGGCCGTCGGGGTTGCAGTCACTGAAGCTTTCTTT. This gives the protein CASSGPMAVGVAVTEAFF.